These T cell receptor beta chains were read from a single sample in a study of shared clonotypes between healthy human individuals. Some clones are missing from TCRdb's copy, which holds only in-frame ones; the method was immunoSEQ multiplex PCR. The sample lists roughly 2,000,000 clones, about 95% seen once, with approximately 1% in the top ten. Sequenced input: naive CD8+ T cells sorted from blood. The receptor set was obtained from a man aged 18 to 30 in good health. Each CDR3 is given with its conserved first and last residue. The D gene is left open where the match is weak. Rows give clone size only sometimes, using once, few, many, or a class for an expanded clone.

TRBV10-2	TRBJ2-5	TRBD2	NA	CASSEASGGIGETQYF	TGCGCCAGCAGTGAGGCTAGCGGGGGGATTGGAGAGACCCAGTACTTC
TRBV7-9	TRBJ2-1	TRBD2	once	CASSLVGTSGRDYEQFF	TGTGCCAGCAGCTTAGTTGGGACTAGCGGGAGGGACTATGAGCAGTTCTTC
TRBV5-4	TRBJ2-1	TRBD1	NA	CASSLPRDRVGNEQFF	TGTGCCAGCAGCTTACCCCGGGACAGGGTCGGCAATGAGCAGTTCTTC
TRBV9	TRBJ2-5	NA	NA	CASAGPGGDETQYF	TGTGCCAGCGCAGGACCCGGGGGTGACGAGACCCAGTACTTC
TRBV2	TRBJ1-3	NA	NA	CASGGGNTIYF	TGTGCCAGCGGAGGGGGAAACACCATATATTTT
TRBV6-7	TRBJ2-1	TRBD1	NA	CASSTCRTGSVSALYNEQFF	TGTGCCAGTAGTACTTGCCGGACAGGGTCAGTTAGCGCACTCTACAATGAGCAGTTCTTC
TRBV5-1	TRBJ1-2	NA	NA	CASSLDGAGIYGYTF	TGCGCCAGCAGCTTGGATGGTGCTGGAATCTATGGCTACACCTTC
TRBV18	TRBJ2-1	TRBD1	NA	CASSPGQGAYNEQFF	TGTGCCAGCTCACCAGGACAGGGGGCATACAATGAGCAGTTCTTC
TRBV5-1	TRBJ2-2	TRBD2	NA	CASSLVLAGATGELFF	TGCGCCAGCAGCTTGGTTCTAGCGGGAGCTACCGGGGAGCTGTTTTTT
TRBV11-2	TRBJ2-3	NA	NA	CASSEVLGAGTDTQYF	TGTGCCAGCAGCGAGGTATTGGGGGCTGGCACAGATACGCAGTATTTT
TRBV9	TRBJ1-2	TRBD1	NA	CASSGYRDSNYGYTF	TGTGCCAGCAGTGGGTATCGGGACAGTAACTATGGCTACACCTTC
TRBV1	TRBJ1-1	NA	NA	CTSSQDLGEMNTEAFF	TGCACCAGCAGCCAAGATCTTGGGGAAATGAACACTGAAGCTTTCTTT
TRBV28	TRBJ1-4	NA	NA	CASSWGGNNEKLFF	TGTGCCAGCAGTTGGGGAGGGAATAATGAAAAACTGTTTTTT
TRBV7-9	TRBJ1-2	TRBD1	NA	CASSLADRKSFGYTF	TGTGCCAGCAGCTTAGCGGACAGGAAGAGTTTTGGCTACACCTTC
TRBV5-6	TRBJ1-1	NA	NA	CASSWYLNTEAFF	TGTGCCAGCAGCTGGTACTTGAACACTGAAGCTTTCTTT
TRBV4-1	TRBJ2-7	TRBD1	NA	CASSQGTGTGYEQYF	TGCGCCAGCAGCCAAGGGACAGGGACAGGATACGAGCAGTACTTC
TRBV4-1	TRBJ2-7	NA	NA	CASSQRAPTLYEQYF	TGCGCCAGCAGCCAACGGGCCCCGACTCTATACGAGCAGTACTTC
TRBV4-1	TRBJ1-1	NA	NA	CASSPPGGTNTEAFF	TGCGCCAGCAGCCCCCCGGGAGGTACCAACACTGAAGCTTTCTTT
TRBV7-9	TRBJ2-5	NA	NA	CASSSTPFDGQETQYF	TGTGCCAGCAGCTCGACTCCCTTTGATGGCCAAGAGACCCAGTACTTC
TRBV11-3	TRBJ2-7	NA	NA	CASSLVGPGDLLGEQYF	TGTGCCAGCAGCCTAGTGGGGCCAGGGGACCTGTTGGGTGAGCAGTACTTC
TRBV5-4	TRBJ2-5	NA	NA	CASSLEPATEYLRETQYF	TGTGCCAGCAGCTTGGAGCCGGCGACAGAGTACCTTCGGGAGACCCAGTACTTC
TRBV7-9	TRBJ2-7	NA	NA	CASSTITYEQYF	TGTGCCAGCAGCACCATCACCTACGAGCAGTACTTC
TRBV7-9	TRBJ2-1	TRBD1	NA	CASSLGTDRRYNEQFF	TGTGCCAGCAGCTTAGGGACGGACAGGAGGTACAATGAGCAGTTCTTC
TRBV5-1	TRBJ1-1	NA	NA	CASSPRERKYTEAFF	TGCGCCAGCAGCCCACGGGAGCGCAAATACACTGAAGCTTTCTTT
TRBV2	TRBJ2-2	NA	NA	CASSGRGFTGELFF	TGTGCCAGCAGTGGTCGGGGATTCACCGGGGAGCTGTTTTTT
TRBV29-1	TRBJ1-1	TRBD1	NA	CSVEALDRGNTEAFF	TGCAGCGTTGAGGCCTTAGACAGGGGAAACACTGAAGCTTTCTTT
TRBV30	TRBJ2-7	NA	NA	CAWSTRTESYEQYF	TGTGCCTGGAGTACCAGGACGGAATCCTACGAGCAGTACTTC
TRBV7-6	TRBJ1-5	NA	NA	CASSLEAGDNQPQHF	TGTGCCAGCAGCTTAGAGGCAGGGGACAATCAGCCCCAGCATTTT
TRBV30	TRBJ2-7	NA	NA	CAWRGAAYEQYF	TGTGCCTGGAGGGGGGCGGCCTACGAGCAGTACTTC
TRBV5-1	TRBJ2-5	NA	NA	CASSWRTTGQETQYF	TGCGCCAGCAGCTGGAGGACAACGGGCCAAGAGACCCAGTACTTC
TRBV30	TRBJ2-2	NA	NA	CAWSGAYTGELFF	TGTGCCTGGAGTGGGGCCTATACCGGGGAGCTGTTTTTT
TRBV6-6	TRBJ1-1	NA	NA	CASSYGQQGDTEAFF	TGTGCCAGCAGTTACGGTCAACAGGGCGACACTGAAGCTTTCTTT
TRBV29-1	TRBJ1-5	NA	NA	CSVLSGDSNQPQHF	TGCAGCGTCCTCTCAGGGGATAGCAATCAGCCCCAGCATTTT
TRBV25-1	TRBJ2-7	NA	NA	CASSEQGGAAVYEQYF	TGTGCCAGCAGTGAACAGGGGGGGGCCGCCGTTTACGAGCAGTACTTC
TRBV4-2	TRBJ1-5	NA	NA	CASSQDVEGFNQPQHF	TGTGCCAGCAGCCAAGACGTGGAGGGGTTCAATCAGCCCCAGCATTTT
TRBV27	TRBJ2-1	NA	NA	CASSSPSSRVLAYNEQFF	TGTGCCAGCAGTTCGCCTTCCTCTAGGGTCCTAGCGTACAATGAGCAGTTCTTC
TRBV7-6	TRBJ2-1	TRBD1	NA	CASSLHPGQDEQFF	TGTGCCAGCAGCTTACATCCGGGACAGGATGAGCAGTTCTTC
TRBV27	TRBJ2-7	NA	NA	CASSATTASYEQYF	TGTGCCAGCAGTGCAACGACAGCATCCTACGAGCAGTACTTC
TRBV27	TRBJ1-5	TRBD1	NA	CASRAGQGFNQPQHF	TGTGCCAGCAGGGCGGGACAGGGGTTCAATCAGCCCCAGCATTTT
TRBV28	TRBJ1-5	NA	NA	CASSPRPGGLDQPQHF	TGTGCCAGCAGTCCCCGCCCCGGGGGGCTGGATCAGCCCCAGCATTTT
TRBV29-1	TRBJ2-7	NA	once	CSVEDTGDEQYF	TGCAGCGTTGAGGACACTGGGGACGAGCAGTACTTC
TRBV9	TRBJ1-3	NA	NA	CASSPGVGSGNTIYF	TGTGCCAGCAGCCCCGGAGTTGGCTCTGGAAACACCATATATTTT
TRBV29-1	TRBJ2-2	NA	NA	CSVETTNTGELFF	TGCAGCGTTGAGACGACCAACACCGGGGAGCTGTTTTTT
TRBV4-1	TRBJ2-7	NA	NA	CASSLSGAVAGSSYEQYF	TGCGCCAGCAGCCTCTCAGGGGCAGTCGCGGGGAGCTCCTACGAGCAGTACTTC
TRBV9	TRBJ2-2	NA	NA	CASWGEERNTGELFF	TGTGCCAGCTGGGGTGAGGAGAGGAACACCGGGGAGCTGTTTTTT
TRBV9	TRBJ2-2	NA	NA	CASSVPTDTGELFF	TGTGCCAGCAGCGTACCAACTGACACCGGGGAGCTGTTTTTT
TRBV27	TRBJ2-7	NA	NA	CASSPRDGDEQYF	TGTGCCAGCAGCCCAAGGGATGGCGACGAGCAGTACTTC